This T cell receptor beta chain was identified in a study of T cell clonality in common variable immunodeficiency. Study findings and constraints: TCRbeta clonality was increased in CVID versus healthy controls. Reportedly, TCR beta sequences from common variable immunodeficiency showed fewer deletions and N-nucleotide insertions.

Trimming removed 0 bases from V and 6 bases from J; junction bases left unmatched: 5. The germline CDR1 and CDR2 sequences are KGHSH and LQKENI. This CDR3 spans 16 amino acids. There are many counts of this clone. Its antigen is still unknown. The observed sequence ends 3 residues before the CDR3 terminus, with the missing tail filled in from the germline J gene. Profiled with immunoSEQ multiplex PCR; TCRdb holds only in-frame clones, not every one. This sample shows some 11,000 clones and no singletons; approximately 6.5% rests with the ten largest. The chain employs TRBV18 and TRBJ2-2; the match to TRBD2 covers 9 bases. The source is a human donor with common variable immunodeficiency. Source material: peripheral blood mononuclear cells. The CDR3 is CASSPPSGGYAGELFF. The CDR3 DNA, read in part, is TGTGCCAGCTCACCACCCAGCGGGGGGTATGCCGGGGAG.